These T cell receptor beta chains were read from a single sample in a study of cytomegalovirus exposure and HLA in healthy donors. Sequenced by immunoSEQ multiplex PCR; TCRdb stores in-frame clones only, minus some. The sample includes about 200,000 clones, around nine tenths of them seen just once. The sequencing sample was made of PBMCs. The receptors here all came from a woman younger than 45 in good health and CMV-seronegative. Each CDR3 is given with its conserved first and last residue. A D gene is named only where the DNA matches it firmly. Size is stated for part of the rows, as once, few or many counts, or as a class when the clone is expanded.

-,-,TRBJ1-1,TRBV14,CASETGPNTEAFF,TGTGCCAGCGAGACAGGCCCGAACACTGAAGCTTTCTTT
-,-,TRBJ2-3,TRBV4-1,CASSQDARSTDTQYF,TGCGCCAGCAGCCAAGATGCCAGGAGCACAGATACGCAGTATTTT
-,TRBD2,TRBJ2-7,TRBV6-5,CASSYSSTSVGYEQYF,TGTGCCAGCAGTTACTCGAGTACTAGCGTGGGCTACGAGCAGTACTTC
-,TRBD2,TRBJ2-1,TRBV28,CASSLVSSGRANEQFF,TGTGCCAGCAGTTTGGTTTCTAGCGGGAGGGCAAATGAGCAGTTCTTC
-,TRBD1,TRBJ2-7,TRBV5-1,CASSLEGQIYEQYF,TGCGCCAGCAGCTTGGAGGGACAGATCTACGAGCAGTACTTC
once,-,TRBJ2-3,TRBV30,CAWTVEGEAQYF,TGTGCCTGGACCGTCGAAGGGGAAGCGCAGTATTTT
-,TRBD1,TRBJ2-3,TRBV19,CASRISGTGTDTQYF,TGTGCCAGTAGAATCTCCGGGACAGGCACAGATACGCAGTATTTT
-,-,TRBJ1-6,TRBV4-1,CASSQDVLSPLHF,TGCGCCAGCAGCCAAGACGTACTATCACCCCTCCACTTT
-,-,TRBJ2-3,TRBV18,CASSPSVLPEEVTDTQYF,TGTGCCAGCTCACCAAGCGTGCTGCCGGAGGAGGTGACAGATACGCAGTATTTT
-,TRBD2,TRBJ2-1,TRBV6-5,CASKRGSDEQFF,TGTGCCAGCAAGCGGGGTTCAGATGAGCAGTTCTTC
-,TRBD1,TRBJ1-1,TRBV28,CASSLQGASDTEAFF,TGTGCCAGCAGTTTACAGGGGGCATCAGACACTGAAGCTTTCTTT
-,-,TRBJ2-7,TRBV27,CASSLTGTGVLAGDYEQYF,TGTGCCAGCAGTTTAACCGGGACAGGGGTCCTAGCGGGGGACTACGAGCAGTACTTC
-,-,TRBJ2-1,TRBV7-9,CASSLARRGLIF,TGTGCCAGCAGCTTAGCGCGGAGAGGGTTGATCTTC
-,TRBD2,TRBJ2-5,TRBV5-4,CASSLVAGDGETQYF,TGTGCCAGCAGCTTGGTTGCGGGAGATGGGGAGACCCAGTACTTC
-,TRBD1,TRBJ2-3,TRBV6-1,CASSGSKTGGNTQYF,TGTGCCAGCAGTGGAAGTAAGACAGGGGGCAATACGCAGTATTTT
-,TRBD2,TRBJ2-7,TRBV18,CASSLQPAGGTGEQYF,TGTGCCAGCTCCCTTCAACCGGCGGGAGGTACGGGGGAGCAGTACTTC
-,-,TRBJ1-2,TRBV11-2,CASSSKRITGGYTF,TGTGCCAGCAGCTCAAAGAGGATCACAGGTGGCTACACCTTC
-,-,TRBJ1-2,TRBV28,CASSLPGRGNGYTF,TGTGCCAGCAGCCTCCCCGGCCGGGGGAATGGCTACACCTTC
-,TRBD1,TRBJ2-7,TRBV11-2,CASSTISLGQGPRSYEQYF,TGTGCCAGCAGCACGATCTCCCTTGGACAGGGACCGAGGTCCTACGAGCAGTACTTC
-,-,TRBJ1-6,TRBV11-2,CASSLDRRSPLHF,TGTGCCAGCAGCTTAGATCGTCGGTCACCCCTCCACTTT
-,TRBD1,TRBJ1-5,TRBV6-1,CASSGPGQGNQPQHF,TGTGCCAGCAGTGGCCCCGGACAGGGCAATCAGCCCCAGCATTTT
-,-,TRBJ2-1,TRBV30,CAWSARGGGSDEQFF,TGTGCCTGGAGTGCACGGGGAGGCGGTAGCGATGAGCAGTTCTTC
-,TRBD1,TRBJ2-1,TRBV11-3,CASSLGQGANGEQFF,TGTGCCAGCAGCTTAGGACAGGGGGCTAATGGTGAGCAGTTCTTC
-,-,TRBJ2-1,TRBV7-9,CASSLGATRGDEQFF,TGTGCCAGCAGCTTAGGTGCGACTAGAGGCGATGAGCAGTTCTTC
-,-,TRBJ2-1,TRBV7-9,CASSLPQRAGNNEQFF,TGTGCCAGCAGCTTACCACAGAGGGCTGGTAACAATGAGCAGTTCTTC
-,-,TRBJ1-1,TRBV28,CASSPQTEAFF,TGTGCCAGCAGCCCCCAGACTGAAGCTTTCTTT
few,-,TRBJ2-1,TRBV20-1,CSAGKGDEQFF,TGCAGTGCTGGGAAAGGGGATGAGCAGTTCTTC
-,TRBD1,TRBJ2-3,TRBV5-1,CASQTGWASDTQYF,TGCGCCAGCCAGACAGGGTGGGCGTCAGATACGCAGTATTTT
-,-,TRBJ2-2,TRBV21-1,CASSKVRVGGTGELFF,TGTGCCAGCAGCAAAGTCCGAGTAGGGGGCACCGGGGAGCTGTTTTTT
-,TRBD1,TRBJ2-2,TRBV19,CASTGGTGDGELFF,TGTGCCAGTACCGGAGGGACAGGGGACGGGGAGCTGTTTTTT
few,-,TRBJ2-7,TRBV6-1,CASSEAGYEQYF,TGTGCCAGCAGTGAGGCGGGATACGAGCAGTACTTC
-,-,TRBJ1-1,TRBV9,CASSQRDRTAEAFF,TGTGCCAGCAGCCAACGCGACAGGACCGCTGAAGCTTTCTTT
-,TRBD1,TRBJ2-1,TRBV19,CASSWTGIDNEQFF,TGTGCCAGTAGTTGGACAGGGATCGACAATGAGCAGTTCTTC
once,TRBD2,TRBJ2-7,TRBV9,CASSPARGTSGLASYEQYF,TGTGCCAGCAGCCCCGCCCGAGGGACTAGCGGGTTAGCCTCCTACGAGCAGTACTTC
-,TRBD2,TRBJ2-3,TRBV5-1,CASRAAGGGTDTQYF,TGCGCCAGCAGAGCTGCGGGGGGGGGCACAGATACGCAGTATTTT
-,TRBD2,TRBJ2-7,TRBV11-1,CASSQLAGAREQYF,TGTGCCAGCAGCCAACTAGCGGGGGCTCGGGAGCAGTACTTC
-,-,TRBJ1-1,TRBV25-1,CASSAWAQGMNTEAFF,TGTGCCAGCAGTGCCTGGGCGCAGGGCATGAACACTGAAGCTTTCTTT
-,TRBD1,TRBJ1-3,TRBV28,CASRGTGDSGNTIYF,TGTGCCAGCAGGGGTACAGGGGACTCTGGAAACACCATATATTTT
-,-,TRBJ1-1,TRBV12-5,CASGLVLFPNQGSTEAFF,TGTGCTAGTGGTTTGGTTCTCTTCCCAAATCAGGGTTCCACTGAAGCTTTCTTT
few,TRBD2,TRBJ2-5,TRBV28,CASSLGAGGETQYF,TGTGCCAGCAGTTTAGGGGCCGGGGGGGAGACCCAGTACTTC
-,TRBD1,TRBJ1-1,TRBV15,CATSREHDSGTGATEAFF,TGTGCCACCAGCAGAGAGCACGATTCGGGGACAGGGGCCACTGAAGCTTTCTTT
-,-,TRBJ2-3,TRBV19,CASTSPGLTDTQYF,TGTGCCAGTACCTCCCCGGGACTCACAGATACGCAGTATTTT
-,TRBD2,TRBJ2-1,TRBV7-9,CSSSFGTSGSGAHNEQFF,TGTTCCAGCAGCTTTGGGACTAGCGGGAGCGGTGCCCACAATGAGCAGTTCTTC
-,TRBD1,TRBJ1-1,TRBV5-4,CASSLGPGGGIEAFF,TGTGCCAGCAGCTTGGGTCCAGGGGGCGGAATTGAAGCTTTCTTT
-,TRBD1,TRBJ1-1,TRBV10-3,CASRDRGRTMNTEAFF,TGTGCCAGCCGGGACAGGGGGAGAACCATGAACACTGAAGCTTTCTTT
-,TRBD2,TRBJ2-5,TRBV7-9,CASSLGGGRAGQETQYF,TGTGCCAGCAGCTTAGGTGGCGGGAGGGCTGGGCAAGAGACCCAGTACTTC
-,-,TRBJ1-3,TRBV5-4,CASSYDRSGNTIYF,TGTGCCAGCAGCTACGACAGGAGTGGAAACACCATATATTTT
-,-,TRBJ1-2,TRBV7-8,CASSLDRDHGYTF,TGTGCCAGCAGCTTAGACAGGGACCATGGCTACACCTTC
-,-,TRBJ2-7,TRBV15,CATSRDRTTLTYEQYF,TGTGCCACCAGCAGAGATAGGACAACCTTAACATACGAGCAGTACTTC
few,-,TRBJ2-2,TRBV7-8,CASSQYTGELFF,TGTGCCAGCAGCCAATACACCGGGGAGCTGTTTTTT
-,TRBD1,TRBJ1-2,TRBV30,CAWNDPWGDSNYGYTF,TGTGCCTGGAACGACCCCTGGGGGGACAGTAACTATGGCTACACCTTC
-,-,TRBJ2-2,TRBV5-1,CASSSIQGNGELFF,TGCGCCAGCAGCAGCATACAGGGAAACGGGGAGCTGTTTTTT
-,-,TRBJ1-2,TRBV7-9,CASSSSGGYGYTF,TGTGCCAGCAGTTCCTCGGGGGGCTATGGCTACACCTTC
-,TRBD1,TRBJ1-1,TRBV6-1,CASREQQGGTEAFF,TGTGCCAGCAGGGAACAACAGGGGGGCACTGAAGCTTTCTTT
-,-,TRBJ2-1,TRBV29-1,CSVTGQSNNEQFF,TGCAGCGTTACAGGGCAGTCGAACAATGAGCAGTTCTTC
-,TRBD1,TRBJ2-5,TRBV5-1,CASKGAGQAPGVTQYF,TGCGCCAGCAAGGGCGCGGGACAGGCGCCCGGGGTGACCCAGTACTTC
few,-,TRBJ2-1,TRBV29-1,CSVDTAISYNEQFF,TGCAGCGTTGACACTGCCATTTCCTACAATGAGCAGTTCTTC
-,-,TRBJ2-1,TRBV28,CASSLSLHNEQFF,TGTGCCAGCAGTTTATCCCTCCACAATGAGCAGTTCTTC